These 5 T cell receptor beta chains came from one sample sequenced in a study of cytomegalovirus exposure and HLA in healthy donors. The PCR used 60 Vbeta and 13 Jbeta primers. Using immunoSEQ multiplex PCR, the repertoire was profiled, and TCRdb retains in-frame clones only, with some absent. This sample's table reports 100,000 to 150,000 clones. Sample: PBMCs. The origin of the receptors is a man aged 18-30 years in good health and CMV-seronegative.

The chain recombines TRBV7-9 with TRBJ1-2, with 9 bases that match TRBD1. CDR3 size: 16 residues. V lost 5 bases to trimming and J lost 2 bases; unmatched junction nucleotides: 9. CDR1 SEHNR and CDR2 FQNEAQ come from the germline V gene (reference sequence). The CDR3 DNA is TGTGCCAGCAGCCTTAGACAGGGGGGATCCAACTATGGCTACACCTTC. Protein: CASSLRQGGSNYGYTF.

The chain uses TRBV11-2 and TRBJ1-1, with TRBD1 identical over 9 bases. This CDR3 is 15 amino acids long. J was trimmed by 5 bases and V by 4 bases; bases with no gene match: 8. Germline CDR1 is SGHAT and CDR2 is FQNNGV. This CDR3 reads CASSSYRGQWTEAFF. The CDR3 nucleotides are TGTGCCAGCAGCTCTTACAGGGGGCAGTGGACTGAAGCTTTCTTT.

The chain joins TRBV30 to TRBJ1-6; 7 positions match TRBD1. CDR3 size: 13 residues. Per germline, CDR1 GTSNPN and CDR2 SVGIG (reference sequence). With V trimmed by 6 bases and J by 9 bases, 8 bases remained unmatched. CDR3 amino acids: CACQGQGGSPLHF. The CDR3 bases are TGTGCCTGTCAGGGGCAGGGGGGTTCACCCCTCCACTTT.

The gene calls are TRBV7-3 and TRBJ2-7; a weak D match, TRBD1 (6 bases). CDR3 length: 14 residues. Deletions cut 5 bases from V and 2 bases from J, with 13 bases between. In germline, CDR1 is SGHTA, CDR2 FQGTGA. The CDR3, as DNA: TGTGCCAGCAGCCCATCAGGACAGCCCTACGAGCAGTACTTC. Residues: CASSPSGQPYEQYF.

This chain links TRBV6-5 with TRBJ2-5, with a weak D call TRBD1 (6 bases). The V and J ends lost 2 bases and 5 bases respectively, with 12 bases between them. The length of the CDR3 is 14 residues. Per germline, CDR1 MNHEY and CDR2 SVGAGI. The CDR3 DNA is TGTGCCAGCAGTTACACACAGGGTCTGGAGACCCAGTACTTC. It codes for CASSYTQGLETQYF.